In its sample, the clone carrying this TCR beta chain was seen a few times. The antigen remains undetermined. These data come from a study of CD8+ T cells in alopecia areata. Study-wide results and limits: Sharing of TCR sequences between patients (possibly for HLA-related reasons) was less clear than in mice. Relative to normal scalp, lesional scalp, especially alopecia totalis/universalis, showed higher clonality.

Extracted RNA was reverse transcribed into cDNA, the sequencing template. Produced via immunoSEQ multiplex PCR; TCRdb's table is partial and in-frame only. The sample consists of 65,000 to 100,000 clones, roughly 51% of them appearing once. Researchers gathered lesional scalp punch biopsies and peripheral blood from patients with alopecia areata. The authors sorted CD4+ and CD8+ T cells from PBMCs. The sequence came from a human donor with alopecia areata. The material sequenced was NKG2D-high CD8+ T cells sorted from blood.

CDR3 coding DNA: TGTGCCAGTAGTACCCTGTCCGGGGAGCTGTTTTTT. As protein: CASSTLSGELFF. The chain is built from TRBV19 and TRBJ2-2; D unresolved. The CDR3 runs 12 residues. Germline V gene data show CDR1 as LNHDA and CDR2 as SQIVND (reference sequence). V gave up 4 bases and J gave up 6 bases, with 6 bases separating them.